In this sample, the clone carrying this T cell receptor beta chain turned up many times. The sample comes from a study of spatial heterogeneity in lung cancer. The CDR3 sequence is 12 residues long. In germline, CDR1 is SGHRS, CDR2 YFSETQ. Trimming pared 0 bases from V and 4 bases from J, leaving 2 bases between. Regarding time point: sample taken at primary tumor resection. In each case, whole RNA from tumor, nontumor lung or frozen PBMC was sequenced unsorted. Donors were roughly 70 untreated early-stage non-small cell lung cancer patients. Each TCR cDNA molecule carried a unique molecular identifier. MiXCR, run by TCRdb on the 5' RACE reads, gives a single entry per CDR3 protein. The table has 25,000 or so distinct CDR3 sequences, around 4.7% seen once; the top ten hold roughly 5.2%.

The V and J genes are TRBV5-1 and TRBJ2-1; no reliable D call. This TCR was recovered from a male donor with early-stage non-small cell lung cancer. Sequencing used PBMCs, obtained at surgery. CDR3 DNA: TGCGCCAGCAGCTTGGTGTACAATGAGCAGTTCTTC. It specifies CASSLVYNEQFF. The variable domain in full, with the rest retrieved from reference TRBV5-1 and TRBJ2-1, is KAGVTQTPRYLIKTRGQQVTLSCSPISGHRSVSWYQQTPGQGLQFLFEYFSETQRNKGNFPGRFSGRQFSNSRSEMNVSTLELGDSALYLCASSLVYNEQFFGPGTRLTVL.